These 28 T cell receptor beta chains share one sample of origin, sequenced in a study of cytomegalovirus exposure and HLA in healthy donors. With 60 Vbeta and 13 Jbeta primers, the PCR was carried out. Clones were read by immunoSEQ multiplex PCR, and TCRdb kept only the in-frame ones, dropping some. This table has roughly 200,000 clones, about two thirds appearing once. Source material: PBMCs. All receptors derive from a man aged 40-50 years in good health and CMV-seropositive.

The V and J genes are TRBV7-8 and TRBJ2-1; TRBD1 matches 7 bases. CDR1 SGHVS and CDR2 FQNEAQ come from the germline V gene. The CDR3 sequence is 16 residues long. The V gene end was trimmed by 4 bases and the J gene end by 0 bases; junction bases not matched to a gene: 6. The chain's CDR3 is CASSSKTGTSYNEQFF. CDR3 sequence (DNA): TGTGCCAGCAGCTCTAAGACAGGGACCTCCTACAATGAGCAGTTCTTC. The full variable domain, completed using reference TRBV7-8 and TRBJ2-1, is GAGVSQSPRYKVAKRGQDVALRCDPISGHVSLFWYQQALGQGPEFLTYFQNEAQLDKSGLPSDRFFAERPEGSVSTLKIQRTQQEDSAVYLCASSSKTGTSYNEQFFGPGTRLTVL.

Only a few counts were recorded for this clone. This chain uses TRBV7-9 with TRBJ2-5; 9 bases match TRBD1. The CDR3 loop spans 15 amino acids. Germline lookup yields CDR1 SEHNR and CDR2 FQNEAQ (reference sequence). The V gene end was trimmed by 5 bases and the J gene end by 3 bases; junction bases not matched to a gene: 7. The DNA of the CDR3 is TGTGCCAGCAGCCTCCTCGGGACAGGGAAAGAGACCCAGTACTTC. This gives the protein CASSLLGTGKETQYF.

The chain carries TRBV10-3 and TRBJ2-1; 8 positions agree with TRBD2. There are 12 residues in the CDR3. With 0 bases clipped from V and 15 bases from J, the junction kept 4 bases outside the gene matches. Germline values: CDR1 ENHRY, CDR2 SYGVKD. The CDR3, as DNA: TGTGCCATCAGTGAGTCGGCGGGGGGTGGGTTCTTC. It codes for CAISESAGGGFF.

The chain links TRBV5-6 to TRBJ2-1, with TRBD1 as a possible D gene (5 bases). Trimming stripped 0 bases from V and 8 bases from J, with 15 bases between. Germline CDR1 is SGHDT and CDR2 is YYEEEE. This CDR3 is built from 15 residues. The CDR3 DNA is TGTGCCAGCAGCTTGGAGGACATGTCCTTCTATGAGCAGTTCTTC. This gives the protein CASSLEDMSFYEQFF.

The CDR3 DNA follows: TGTGCCAGCAGCAAAGGGCAGACTTTTAATTCACCCCTCCACTTT. Protein sequence: CASSKGQTFNSPLHF. The V gene is TRBV21-1, the J gene TRBJ1-6. TRBV21-1 is a known pseudogene. The CDR3 is 15 residues long.

The V gene is TRBV19, the J gene TRBJ1-1; D possibly corresponds to TRBD1 (5 bases). Germline assignment: CDR1 LNHDA and CDR2 SQIVND (reference sequence). Trimming left V 5 bases short and J 3 bases short, with 10 bases between. This CDR3 has 13 amino acids. CDR3 DNA: TGTGCCAGTAGTCCCGGGACTTACACTGAAGCTTTCTTT. Its protein product is CASSPGTYTEAFF.

This clone appeared a few times. The sample has other DNA sequences that encode this CDR3 too. The chain is built from TRBV7-9 and TRBJ1-1; D uncertain. The germline V gene encodes CDR1 SEHNR and CDR2 FQNEAQ (reference sequence). Trimming pared 1 base from V and 1 base from J, leaving 7 bases between. The CDR3 has 14 residues. The CDR3 sequence is CASSLGTANTEAFF. The CDR3 nucleotides read TGTGCCAGCAGCTTAGGTACAGCGAACACTGAAGCTTTCTTT.

The rearrangement uses TRBV19 and TRBJ2-1; D ambiguous. V was trimmed by 8 bases and J by 5 bases, leaving 13 bases between them. Germline V gene data show CDR1 as LNHDA and CDR2 as SQIVND (reference sequence). The CDR3 is made up of 13 amino acids. The CDR3 nucleotides are TGTGCCAGTGCTAGACTGATTAACAATGAGCAGTTCTTC. Translation gives CASARLINNEQFF.

The chain is built from TRBV6-5 and TRBJ1-5; unclear D gene. Germline V gene sequence: CDR1 MNHEY, CDR2 SVGAGI. CDR3 size: 15 residues. With 5 bases removed from V and 3 bases from J, the gap between germline ends came to 14 bases. The CDR3: CASSLTSGDNQPQHF. CDR3 DNA sequence: TGTGCCAGCAGTCTAACCTCCGGGGACAATCAGCCCCAGCATTTT.

The chain joins TRBV10-2 to TRBJ1-1; tentative D call: TRBD1 (6 bases). Germline lookup yields CDR1 WSHSY and CDR2 SAAADI. The CDR3 length is 11 residues. The V and J ends lost 7 bases and 11 bases respectively, with 14 bases between them. CDR3: CASTGPQGAFF. The CDR3 DNA follows: TGCGCCAGCACGGGGCCCCAGGGGGCTTTCTTT.

The chain joins TRBV6-1 to TRBJ1-1; tentative D call: TRBD1 (6 bases). The CDR3 contains 15 residues. The V gene lost 5 bases and the J gene lost 3 bases, with 16 bases spanning the gap. Germline CDR1 and CDR2: MNHNS and SASEGT. The CDR3 here is CASSSKTGYYTEAFF. As DNA, the CDR3 is TGTGCCAGCAGTTCCAAGACAGGCTATTACACTGAAGCTTTCTTT.

This rearrangement joins TRBV28 to TRBJ1-1; TRBD1 might be the D (5 bases). With 2 bases removed from V and 8 bases from J, the gap between germline ends came to 9 bases. The CDR3 runs to 12 residues. The germline V gene has CDR1 MDHEN and CDR2 SYDVKM. This CDR3 reads CASSLGAGEAFF. The DNA for the CDR3 is TGTGCCAGCAGTTTAGGGGCAGGCGAAGCTTTCTTT. Drawing the rest from reference TRBV28 and TRBJ1-1, the complete variable domain is DVKVTQSSRYLVKRTGEKVFLECVQDMDHENMFWYRQDPGLGLRLIYFSYDVKMKEKGDIPEGYSVSREKKERFSLILESASTNQTSMYLCASSLGAGEAFFGQGTRLTVV.

This clone was recorded a few times. J is TRBJ2-1 and V is TRBV19; TRBD1 matches 8 bases. Per the germline V gene, CDR1 is LNHDA and CDR2 is SQIVND (reference sequence). This CDR3 contains 14 residues. V was clipped by 2 bases and J by 6 bases; unmatched bases: 3. In DNA form, the CDR3 reads TGTGCCAGTAGTATAATTGACAGGGGCAATGAGCAGTTCTTC. This gives the protein CASSIIDRGNEQFF.

J is TRBJ2-1 and V is TRBV6-1; D ambiguous. Germline V CDR1 and CDR2: MNHNS, SASEGT. With 7 bases removed from V and 5 bases from J, the gap between germline ends came to 12 bases. The CDR3 runs to 13 residues. CDR3 nucleotides: TGTGCCAGCAACTTAAAGACACACAATGAGCAGTTCTTC. It yields the protein CASNLKTHNEQFF.

The V call is TRBV19, the J call TRBJ2-5, with D tentatively TRBD2 (7 bases). The V end lost 5 bases, the J end lost 11 bases, and 12 bases lay between the germline ends. This CDR3 spans 11 amino acids. Germline-derived CDR1 and CDR2 are LNHDA and SQIVND (reference sequence). The CDR3 nucleotides are TGTGCCAGTAGTTTCGCGGGGGCTCAGTACTTC. Its translation is CASSFAGAQYF.

The rearrangement uses TRBV29-1 and TRBJ2-7, with D possibly matching TRBD1 (6 bases). Germline CDR1 reads SQVTM; CDR2 reads ANQGSEA. V shed 5 bases and J shed 2 bases, with 10 bases lying between them. The CDR3 extends over 12 amino acids. For the CDR3, the DNA is TGCAGCGTTTCCGGGACACCCTACGAGCAGTACTTC. This codes for CSVSGTPYEQYF.

The chain recombines TRBV7-6 with TRBJ1-4; 8 bases agree with TRBD1. After removal of 5 bases from V and 8 bases from J, the junction contained 10 bases not matched to a gene. This CDR3 is built from 15 residues. Per germline, CDR1 SGHVS and CDR2 FNYEAQ. The DNA for the CDR3 is TGTGCCAGCAGCAACCAACAGGGGGGAGACGAAAAACTGTTTTTT. This sequence encodes CASSNQQGGDEKLFF.

As regards this clone: This same CDR3 is encoded by further DNA sequences in the sample. The chain carries TRBV11-2 and TRBJ1-1, with no clear D. Deletions cut 1 base from V and 3 bases from J, with 6 bases between. CDR1 and CDR2 from the germline V gene are SGHAT and FQNNGV. The CDR3 consists of 13 residues. Here the CDR3 reads CASSLGGDTEAFF. DNA for the CDR3: TGTGCCAGCAGCTTAGGAGGAGACACTGAAGCTTTCTTT.

This clone was counted between two and nine times. CDR3 residues: CASTAEGNSPLHF. CDR3 DNA: TGTGCCAGCACGGCCGAGGGTAATTCACCCCTCCACTTT. The chain combines TRBV2 with TRBJ1-6, with D uncertain. The germline gives CDR1 SNHLY, CDR2 FYNNEI. The CDR3 sequence is 13 residues long. Trimming shortened V by 7 bases and J by 6 bases, and 10 bases separated the two germline ends. The full variable domain, rest sourced from reference TRBV2 and TRBJ1-6, is EPEVTQTPSHQVTQMGQEVILRCVPISNHLYFYWYRQILGQKVEFLVSFYNNEISEKSEIFDDQFSVERPDGSNFTLKIRSTKLEDSAMYFCASTAEGNSPLHFGNGTRLTVT.

This clone was recorded once. Germline and junction disagree at one end, which may indicate a read error. Other DNA sequences within the sample encode an identical CDR3. CDR3: CASSQDKGTGTQPQHF. CDR3 sequence (DNA): TGCGCCAGCAGCCAAGATAAAGGGACAGGGACGCAGCCCCAACATTTT. The rearrangement joins TRBV4-1 to TRBJ1-5; 9 nucleotides match TRBD1. The CDR3 is 16 amino acids. The germline gives CDR1 MGHRA, CDR2 YSYEKL.

The chain joins TRBV27 to TRBJ2-5; D is perhaps TRBD2 (5 bases). The germline gives CDR1 MNHEY, CDR2 SMNVEV (reference sequence). The V end was cut by 10 bases, the J end by 9 bases, with 15 bases between. The length of the CDR3 is 11 residues. CDR3 DNA: TGTGCCACTGGGATCTACGGGGCCCAGTACTTC. Encoded protein: CATGIYGAQYF.

The gene calls are TRBV7-2 and TRBJ2-4, with 10 nucleotides matching TRBD2. In germline, CDR1 is SGHTA, CDR2 FQGNSA. The CDR3 runs to 17 residues. Unmatched junction bases numbered 6, after V lost 4 bases and J lost 0 bases. The CDR3: CASSSPSGGLAKNIQYF. CDR3 nucleotides: TGTGCCAGCAGCTCGCCTAGCGGGGGCTTAGCCAAAAACATTCAGTACTTC.

The chain uses TRBV7-9 and TRBJ1-1; 7 nucleotides line up with TRBD1. Germline values: CDR1 SEHNR, CDR2 FQNEAQ (reference sequence). The CDR3 is 14 residues long. V trimming: 4 bases; J trimming: 7 bases; junction bases outside the gene matches: 9. CDR3 DNA: TGTGCCAGCAGCTCGGACAGGTTCAATTTTGAAGCTTTCTTT. Its translation is CASSSDRFNFEAFF. Filled out from reference TRBV7-9 and TRBJ1-1, the complete variable domain reads DTGVSQNPRHKITKRGQNVTFRCDPISEHNRLYWYRQTLGQGPEFLTYFQNEAQLEKSRLLSDRFSAERPKGSFSTLEIQRTEQGDSAMYLCASSSDRFNFEAFFGQGTRLTVV.

The V gene is TRBV18, the J gene TRBJ2-6, with TRBD1 matching 7 bases. After removal of 3 bases from V and 2 bases from J, the junction contained 1 base not matched to a gene. The CDR3 has 15 residues. Germline loops: CDR1 KGHSH, CDR2 LQKENI. CDR3 residues: CASSPGQPGANVLTF. In DNA, the CDR3 is TGTGCCAGCTCACCGGGACAGCCTGGGGCCAACGTCCTGACTTTC.

The chain carries TRBV10-3 and TRBJ2-2; D is possibly TRBD2 (7 bases). The germline CDR1 and CDR2 sequences are ENHRY and SYGVKD. The CDR3 runs to 15 residues. Trimming cost V 3 bases and J 5 bases, with 13 bases left between them. CDR3 nucleotide sequence: TGTGCCATCAGTGATGTGGGGGGGCGTACCGGGGAGCTGTTTTTT. This codes for CAISDVGGRTGELFF.

The V and J genes are TRBV7-3 and TRBJ2-3; tentative D call: TRBD1 (5 bases). The germline gives CDR1 SGHTA, CDR2 FQGTGA. The CDR3 sequence is 14 residues long. Deletions cut 2 bases from V and 3 bases from J, with 9 bases between. The CDR3 nucleotides are TGTGCCAGCAGCTTACAGGGAAGTACAGATACGCAGTATTTT. It codes for CASSLQGSTDTQYF.

This rearrangement joins TRBV19 to TRBJ1-4; tentative D call: TRBD1 (6 bases). Germline V gene lookup returns CDR1 LNHDA and CDR2 SQIVND (reference sequence). The CDR3 spans 12 residues. V was trimmed by 3 bases and J by 8 bases, leaving 7 bases between them. The CDR3 DNA reads as TGTGCCAGTAGTATCGGACAGGAAAAACTGTTTTTT. Translation: CASSIGQEKLFF.

The V call is TRBV5-1, the J call TRBJ1-5; 10 bases align to TRBD1. CDR3 length: 15 residues. Germline V CDR1 and CDR2: SGHRS, YFSETQ. V trimming: 4 bases; J trimming: 2 bases; junction bases outside the gene matches: 3. The CDR3 region has the DNA TGCGCCAGCAGCCGGACAGGGGGAGGCAATCAGCCCCAGCATTTT. This codes for CASSRTGGGNQPQHF.